This TCR beta chain stems from a study of blood T cell repertoires in COVID-19. V shed 3 bases and J shed 1 base, with 18 bases lying between them. The CDR3 extends over 17 amino acids. Germline V CDR1 and CDR2: KGHSH, LQKENI. In the original processing: Estimates of nucleated cell counts were drawn from the amplification of reference gene primers. The data were produced by immunoSEQ multiplex PCR, yet TCRdb's version contains in-frame clones alone and is incomplete. V, J and clone size were drawn from that table, and D and trimming were deduced from the DNA. The sample has about 240,000 clones, roughly 76% seen once; the top ten hold around 7.2%.

This rearrangement joins TRBV18 to TRBJ1-2; no firm D call. This clonotype originated in an elderly woman with COVID-19, enrolled during active disease. Material: peripheral blood. CDR3 sequence (DNA): TGTGCCAGCTCACCTACCAAGGCGGCTTATTATAACTATGGCTACACCTTC. As protein: CASSPTKAAYYNYGYTF.